The rows below give T cell receptor beta chains drawn from one sample of a study of T cell repertoires in cytomegalovirus infection. TCRdb recomputed calls from the reads with MiXCR, one row per CDR3 protein. The sample carries 75,000 to 100,000 distinct CDR3 sequences, 25% to 30% recorded once. These receptors have no known antigen. The sample in question was CD8+ T cells from cultured PBMCs, obtained from culture after CMV antigen stimulation. These receptors were taken from a human donor in good health (CMV status not recorded). Some clones in this sample may be carry-over from other donors' samples. Each CDR3 is given with its conserved first and last residue. The order of the fields is J gene, clone size, V gene, D gene, CDR3 protein, CDR3 DNA. The D gene is left open where the match is weak. Clone size appears in some rows only: once, few, many, or a class for an expanded clone.

J gene: TRBJ1-5; clone size: .; V gene: TRBV16; D gene: .; CDR3 protein: CASSQSSGSNQPQHF; CDR3 DNA: TGTGCCAGCAGCCAATCGAGTGGGAGCAATCAGCCCCAGCATTTT
J gene: TRBJ2-4; clone size: .; V gene: TRBV27; D gene: .; CDR3 protein: CASSLGYLAKNIQYF; CDR3 DNA: TGTGCCAGCAGTTTAGGGTATCTAGCCAAAAACATTCAGTACTTC
J gene: TRBJ1-4; clone size: .; V gene: TRBV9; D gene: .; CDR3 protein: CASSVGQSEKLFF; CDR3 DNA: TGTGCCAGCAGCGTAGGACAGAGTGAAAAACTGTTTTTT
J gene: TRBJ1-6; clone size: many; V gene: TRBV6-1; D gene: .; CDR3 protein: CASSPLGESSYNSPLHF; CDR3 DNA: TGTGCCAGCAGCCCTCTGGGGGAAAGCTCCTATAATTCACCCCTCCACTTT
J gene: TRBJ2-7; clone size: .; V gene: TRBV13; D gene: TRBD1; CDR3 protein: CASSFGTGIAYEQYF; CDR3 DNA: TGTGCCAGCAGCTTTGGGACAGGGATCGCCTACGAGCAGTACTTC
J gene: TRBJ1-5; clone size: .; V gene: TRBV27; D gene: TRBD1; CDR3 protein: CASSSQGASQPQHF; CDR3 DNA: TGTGCCAGCAGTTCTCAGGGGGCAAGTCAGCCCCAGCATTTT
J gene: TRBJ2-5; clone size: .; V gene: TRBV7-3; D gene: .; CDR3 protein: CASSLISGLPPETQYF; CDR3 DNA: TGTGCCAGCAGCTTAATCTCGGGACTCCCCCCAGAGACCCAGTACTTC
J gene: TRBJ1-4; clone size: .; V gene: TRBV19; D gene: .; CDR3 protein: CASIRGEKLFF; CDR3 DNA: TGTGCCAGCATTCGGGGAGAAAAACTGTTTTTT
J gene: TRBJ2-5; clone size: few; V gene: TRBV9; D gene: .; CDR3 protein: CASSGQGGQETQYF; CDR3 DNA: TGTGCCAGCAGCGGACAGGGAGGGCAAGAGACCCAGTACTTC
J gene: TRBJ2-1; clone size: few; V gene: TRBV10-3; D gene: TRBD2; CDR3 protein: CAISEPLERLAGDEQFF; CDR3 DNA: TGTGCCATCAGTGAGCCGCTGGAGAGACTAGCGGGGGATGAGCAGTTCTTC
J gene: TRBJ2-2; clone size: few; V gene: TRBV7-6; D gene: .; CDR3 protein: CASSWGLERTGELFF; CDR3 DNA: TGTGCCAGCAGCTGGGGACTGGAGAGGACCGGGGAGCTGTTTTTT
J gene: TRBJ1-2; clone size: .; V gene: TRBV6-5; D gene: .; CDR3 protein: CAGSFTQDYGYTF; CDR3 DNA: TGTGCCGGCAGTTTCACACAGGACTATGGCTACACCTTC
J gene: TRBJ1-2; clone size: many; V gene: TRBV7-9; D gene: .; CDR3 protein: CASSSIMSPGGYTF; CDR3 DNA: TGTGCCAGCAGCTCTATAATGTCTCCTGGGGGCTACACCTTC
J gene: TRBJ2-2; clone size: medium-sized; V gene: TRBV7-2; D gene: .; CDR3 protein: CASSLKLWGAFTGELFF; CDR3 DNA: TGTGCCAGCAGCTTAAAGTTGTGGGGGGCGTTCACCGGGGAGCTGTTTTTT
J gene: TRBJ2-3; clone size: few; V gene: TRBV6-1; D gene: TRBD2; CDR3 protein: CASSDWGGESDTQYF; CDR3 DNA: TGTGCCAGCAGTGATTGGGGGGGGGAATCAGATACGCAGTATTTT
J gene: TRBJ1-5; clone size: .; V gene: TRBV5-5; D gene: .; CDR3 protein: CASSLTATNQPQHF; CDR3 DNA: TGTGCCAGCAGCTTAACAGCAACAAATCAGCCCCAGCATTTT
J gene: TRBJ2-5; clone size: .; V gene: TRBV9; D gene: .; CDR3 protein: CASSGSVGETQYF; CDR3 DNA: TGTGCCAGCAGCGGATCGGTCGGAGAGACCCAGTACTTC
J gene: TRBJ2-1; clone size: once; V gene: TRBV4-1; D gene: TRBD1; CDR3 protein: CASSPYIPGQGVDEQFF; CDR3 DNA: TGCGCCAGCAGCCCTTACATCCCGGGACAGGGTGTAGATGAGCAGTTCTTC
J gene: TRBJ1-2; clone size: many; V gene: TRBV20-1; D gene: .; CDR3 protein: CSASLPQGNYGYTF; CDR3 DNA: TGCAGTGCTAGCCTCCCACAGGGTAACTATGGCTACACCTTC